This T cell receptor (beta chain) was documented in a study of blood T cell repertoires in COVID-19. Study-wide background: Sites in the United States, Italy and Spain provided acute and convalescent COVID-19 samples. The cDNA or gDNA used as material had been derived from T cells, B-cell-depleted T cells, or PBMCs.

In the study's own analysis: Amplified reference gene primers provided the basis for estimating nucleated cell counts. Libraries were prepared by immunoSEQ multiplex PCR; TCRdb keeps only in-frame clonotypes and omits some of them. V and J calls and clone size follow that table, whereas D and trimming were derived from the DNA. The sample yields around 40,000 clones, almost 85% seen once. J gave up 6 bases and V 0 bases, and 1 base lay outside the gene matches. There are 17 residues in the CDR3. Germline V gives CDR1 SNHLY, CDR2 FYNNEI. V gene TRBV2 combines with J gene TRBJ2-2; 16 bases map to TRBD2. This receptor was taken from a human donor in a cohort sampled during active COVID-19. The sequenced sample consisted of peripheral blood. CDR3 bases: TGTGCCAGCAGTGAAGCAGGGACTAGCGGGGGGGCCGGGGAGCTGTTTTTT. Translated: CASSEAGTSGGAGELFF.